These 5 T cell receptor beta chains share one sample of origin, sequenced in a study of cytotoxic CD8 clonotypes in ibrutinib-treated CLL. Profiling relied on immunoSEQ multiplex PCR, and the TCRdb table lists in-frame clones only, not all of them. The sample lists some 200,000 clones, over 55% occurring once. Specimen: PBMCs, collected after 24 months of ibrutinib treatment. These receptors came from a human donor with chronic lymphocytic leukemia.

This clone has only a few counts. This rearrangement joins TRBV4-3 to TRBJ1-5; 9 bases line up with TRBD1. Germline CDR1 reads LGHNA; CDR2 reads YSLEER. After removal of 1 base from V and 2 bases from J, the junction contained 3 bases not matched to a gene. The CDR3 covers 16 residues. CDR3 bases: TGCGCCAGCAGCCAAGGGACAGGGGAACGCAATCAGCCCCAGCATTTT. Protein product: CASSQGTGERNQPQHF.

DNA of the CDR3: TGTGCCAGCAGCTTGGGCGGGAAGACCCACAATGAGCAGTTCTTC. Translating gives CASSLGGKTHNEQFF. V gene TRBV5-4 combines with J gene TRBJ2-1; possibly TRBD2 for D (6 bases). Germline V gene data show CDR1 as SGHNT and CDR2 as YYREEE (reference sequence). V lost 0 bases and J lost 5, with 12 bases in between. The CDR3 sequence is 15 residues long.

The gene calls are TRBV6-5 and TRBJ2-1; D may be TRBD2 (5 bases). The CDR3 spans 12 residues. V was pared by 6 bases and J by 3 bases, with 6 bases between. CDR1 MNHEY and CDR2 SVGAGI come from the germline V gene. CDR3 sequence (DNA): TGTGCCAGCAGGGGAGTCTACAATGAGCAGTTCTTC. Translation gives CASRGVYNEQFF.

This clone has more than one count but fewer than ten. V gene TRBV7-9 combines with J gene TRBJ1-2; D is uncertain. The CDR3 has 11 amino acids. Per the germline V gene, CDR1 is SEHNR and CDR2 is FQNEAQ (reference sequence). V lost 9 bases to trimming and J lost 0 bases, with 5 bases between them. CDR3: CASGPNYGYTF. The CDR3 DNA reads TGTGCCAGTGGACCTAACTATGGCTACACCTTC.

The V call is TRBV28, the J call TRBJ2-7, with D possibly being TRBD2 (5 bases). CDR1 is MDHEN, CDR2 SYDVKM, per germline. This CDR3 region has 15 residues. Deletions cut 5 bases from V and 5 bases from J, with 19 bases between. CDR3 sequence reads: CASSDPPTGYNEQYF. The CDR3 coding sequence is TGTGCCAGCAGTGACCCTCCAACGGGGTACAACGAGCAGTACTTC.